This TCR beta chain emerged from a study of regulatory T cells in long-lasting Graves disease. Study-wide results and limits: Study of thyroid tissue was not done, with only peripheral blood studied. Persistent disease showed a preference for TRBV28, TRBJ1-2 and TRBJ2-5.

Time point here: persistent/refractory GD, antithyroid drugs over 5 years with positive TRAb. Following extraction of RNA from PBMCs, that RNA was used to make the TCR library. The CDR3 contains 16 residues. The J segment lost 7 bases and the V segment lost 0 bases, leaving 12 bases of the junction unmatched. Per germline, CDR1 DFQATT and CDR2 SNEGSKA (reference sequence). Comment on this clonotype: Its antigen is not known.

TCR beta libraries were built with iRepertoire HTBI primers and Arm-PCR of CDR3 regions. As processed by the authors: Across all samples, about 59 TRBV segments and 15 or so TRBJ segments were identified. A single record per CDR3 protein comes from TCRdb applying MiXCR to the multiplex PCR reads. For this entry, the V and J calls and clone size follow TCRdb and not the study's own pipeline. Here the sample spans about 310,000 distinct CDR3 sequences, 22% being singletons. The source material was peripheral blood mononuclear cells (PBMCs), sampled when the disease was refractory, from a patient treated with antithyroid drugs. This sequence was found in a female donor with Graves disease. The chain carries TRBV20-1 and TRBJ2-1; 7 bases are shared with TRBD2. The CDR3 coding sequence is TGCAGTGCTAGAGATCGGGTTGGCGGGAGTTTAAATGAGCAGTTCTTC. It yields the protein CSARDRVGGSLNEQFF.